This T cell receptor beta chain was observed in a study of blood T cell repertoires in COVID-19. V dropped 4 bases and J dropped 1 base, with 15 bases sitting between them. This CDR3 has 16 amino acids. Repertoires were generated with immunoSEQ multiplex PCR, while TCRdb's copy carries only in-frame clones and drops some. Altogether some 160,000 clones are present, roughly nine tenths being singletons, with the ten largest covering less than 4%. The sequencing sample was made of peripheral blood. The sequence derives from a woman aged 60-75 years with active COVID-19. J is TRBJ2-1 and V is TRBV5-3; D is perhaps TRBD1 (6 bases). TRBV5-3 is designated an ORF whose function remains uncertain. In nucleotides, the CDR3 is TGTGCCAGAAGCACCTGGGGGCTGGGATCCTACAATGAGCAGTTCTTC. It encodes CARSTWGLGSYNEQFF.